This TCR beta chain was recorded in a study of blood T cell repertoires in COVID-19 (dated by TCRdb to the early 2020s). In the study overall: Samples from collaborators originated in the United States, Italy and Spain and spanned both the acute and convalescent phases of COVID-19. Where available, HLA class I and class II types were obtained from metadata supplied by the sample provider rather than from assay-based typing. The dataset comprised deeply sampled blood TCRbeta repertoires from subjects exposed to, actively infected with, or recovered from COVID-19. Sample metadata almost always included a de-identified subject ID, COVID-19 status, age in years and sex. The repertoires were released in a freely available public database intended as a resource for research on the immune response to SARS-CoV-2. Samples came from the ongoing ImmuneRACE study (first 160 participants) plus 1,254 subjects from 6 global collaborators. The material from the prospective study consisted of cDNA or gDNA derived from T cells, B-cell-depleted T cells, or PBMCs.

About this clone itself: This clone's antigen is unknown. Nothing much larger sits one base from this clone, and base qualities are not available.

The germline V gene sets CDR1 to KGHDR and CDR2 to SFDVKD. The CDR3, from cysteine to phenylalanine, totals 15 residues. The only DNA kept is the CDR3, 45 bases in frame from the first base. After removal of 8 bases from V and 3 bases from J, the junction retains 6 bases not matched to a gene. TCRbeta CDR3 regions were amplified from genomic DNA using the immunoSEQ Assay, a bias-controlled multiplex PCR. The study's own analysis went as follows. The number of nucleated cells in each sample was estimated by amplification of reference gene primers within the assay. Sequence reads were collapsed and filtered to measure the absolute abundance of every unique TCRbeta CDR3 rearrangement. For each sample, productive Simpson clonality was calculated as the square root of Simpson's diversity index across productive rearrangements. TCRdb took this table from immuneACCESS and kept in-frame rearrangements with V and J called. Such tables lack part of the clones; where checked against another copy, unresolved V genes explain under half of the gap, and the rest is unexplained. Clone size and V and J calls were adopted from that table, with D and trimming inferred from the DNA. The sample records about 270,000 clones, 84% of which are singletons. The ten largest clones add up to 8.6% of the sample.

General findings and caveats noted by the study authors: How much clinical and demographic metadata was included differed by source and by participant, and the metadata was provided uncurated.

Collaborating institutions collected whole blood in K2EDTA tubes following their own protocols. For TCRbeta analysis, collaborators shipped samples in one of three forms: frozen whole blood, isolated PBMCs, or DNA extracted from either of those sample types. Sample: peripheral blood. This receptor was obtained from a human donor in a cohort sampled during active COVID-19. The V gene is TRBV24-1 and the J gene is TRBJ2-2; 9 junctional bases match TRBD1. In nucleotide form, the sequence is TGTGCCACCAAACAACAGGGGGCGGACACCGGGGAGCTGTTTTTT. It codes for CATKQQGADTGELFF.